The rows below give T cell receptor beta chains drawn from one sample of a study of blood T cell repertoires in COVID-19. Method: immunoSEQ multiplex PCR; TCRdb's copy keeps in-frame clones and lacks some. The data hold 120,000 to 150,000 clones, with roughly four fifths observed a single time. Sequencing was carried out using peripheral blood. The receptors stem from a human donor in a cohort sampled during active COVID-19. Both conserved end residues are part of each CDR3. The D gene is left open where the match is weak. A row's size may be missing; if present it is once, few, many or a size class.

v_call: TRBV5-4
j_call: TRBJ2-5
clone_size: once
d_call: .
cdr3_nt: TGTGCCAGCAGCTTCAGGGATGGATTGGAGACCCAGTACTTC
cdr3_aa: CASSFRDGLETQYF

v_call: TRBV5-1
j_call: TRBJ1-5
clone_size: .
d_call: .
cdr3_nt: TGCGCCAGCAGCCTGGAAGGGGTTAGCAATCAGCCCCAGCATTTT
cdr3_aa: CASSLEGVSNQPQHF

v_call: TRBV27
j_call: TRBJ1-5
clone_size: .
d_call: .
cdr3_nt: TGTGCCAGCAGTTTATGGGGCTATAGCAATCAGCCCCAGCATTTT
cdr3_aa: CASSLWGYSNQPQHF

v_call: TRBV5-4
j_call: TRBJ2-2
clone_size: .
d_call: .
cdr3_nt: TGTGCCAGCAGCTTGGGACGGTCGGGGGAAAACACCGGGGAGCTGTTTTTT
cdr3_aa: CASSLGRSGENTGELFF

v_call: TRBV5-4
j_call: TRBJ2-3
clone_size: .
d_call: .
cdr3_nt: TGTGCCAGCAGCCCAGTCTACTATAGCACAGATACGCAGTATTTT
cdr3_aa: CASSPVYYSTDTQYF

v_call: TRBV2
j_call: TRBJ2-1
clone_size: .
d_call: TRBD1
cdr3_nt: TGTGCCAGCAGTGAAATGGGACAGGCAACTGGTAATGAGCAGTTCTTC
cdr3_aa: CASSEMGQATGNEQFF

v_call: TRBV9
j_call: TRBJ2-7
clone_size: .
d_call: TRBD1
cdr3_nt: TGTGCCAGCAGCCCCTGGACAGGGAGTTACGAGCAGTACTTC
cdr3_aa: CASSPWTGSYEQYF

v_call: TRBV6-5
j_call: TRBJ1-1
clone_size: .
d_call: TRBD1
cdr3_nt: TGTGCCAGCAGTTCTGCAGGACAGGGGAGGACTGAAGCTTTCTTT
cdr3_aa: CASSSAGQGRTEAFF

v_call: TRBV21-1
j_call: TRBJ2-5
clone_size: .
d_call: .
cdr3_nt: TGTGCCAGCAGCAACCAGAGGGGGCCGGGGACCCAGTACTTC
cdr3_aa: CASSNQRGPGTQYF

v_call: TRBV2
j_call: TRBJ1-3
clone_size: many
d_call: TRBD1
cdr3_nt: TGTGCCAGCTGCCAGGGGGCAGCGGGAAACACCATATATTTT
cdr3_aa: CASCQGAAGNTIYF

v_call: TRBV27
j_call: TRBJ1-6
clone_size: .
d_call: .
cdr3_nt: TGTGCCAGCAGTTTGTGGGGGGGCTCCTATAATTCACCCCTCCACTTT
cdr3_aa: CASSLWGGSYNSPLHF

v_call: TRBV5-1
j_call: TRBJ2-7
clone_size: once
d_call: TRBD2
cdr3_nt: TGCGCCAGCAGCTACGGCGCGGGGGGCCCCTACGAGCAGTACTTC
cdr3_aa: CASSYGAGGPYEQYF

v_call: TRBV28
j_call: TRBJ2-5
clone_size: .
d_call: TRBD1
cdr3_nt: TGTGCCAGCAGTTTGGGGACAGGGAGGGGGGAAGAGACCCAGTACTTC
cdr3_aa: CASSLGTGRGEETQYF

v_call: TRBV6-6
j_call: TRBJ1-2
clone_size: .
d_call: .
cdr3_nt: TGTGCCAGCAGTTCCCCCCTCGAGGGTCGCGGTGGCTACACCTTC
cdr3_aa: CASSSPLEGRGGYTF

v_call: TRBV12-3/TRBV12-4
j_call: TRBJ1-5
clone_size: .
d_call: TRBD1
cdr3_nt: TGTGCCAGCAGTTTACAGGGGGGTCAGCCCCAGCATTTT
cdr3_aa: CASSLQGGQPQHF

v_call: TRBV6-5
j_call: TRBJ2-7
clone_size: .
d_call: .
cdr3_nt: TGTGCCAGCCGGGGGACCCACGAGCAGTACTTC
cdr3_aa: CASRGTHEQYF

v_call: TRBV6-6
j_call: TRBJ1-1
clone_size: .
d_call: .
cdr3_nt: TGTGCCAGCAGTTCGCGGACTCTGAACACTGAAGCTTTCTTT
cdr3_aa: CASSSRTLNTEAFF

v_call: TRBV5-6
j_call: TRBJ1-1
clone_size: .
d_call: TRBD1
cdr3_nt: TGTGCCAGCAGCCCGAGGACAGGGGACACTGAAGCTTTCTTT
cdr3_aa: CASSPRTGDTEAFF

v_call: TRBV7-9
j_call: TRBJ2-5
clone_size: .
d_call: .
cdr3_nt: TGTGCCAGCAGCCCAGGGACACACCAAGAGACCCAGTACTTC
cdr3_aa: CASSPGTHQETQYF

v_call: TRBV24-1
j_call: TRBJ2-4
clone_size: .
d_call: TRBD2
cdr3_nt: TGTGCCACCAGTGACGGCGCGGGGGGGTCCAAAAACATTCAGTACTTC
cdr3_aa: CATSDGAGGSKNIQYF

v_call: TRBV6-5
j_call: TRBJ1-1
clone_size: few
d_call: TRBD1
cdr3_nt: TGTGCCAGCAGTTACTCAGGGGGCAGGGTATCTGAAGCTTTCTTT
cdr3_aa: CASSYSGGRVSEAFF

v_call: TRBV5-1
j_call: TRBJ1-4
clone_size: .
d_call: .
cdr3_nt: TGCGCCAGCAGCTTGGCCTCTAGAGGAGGGGAAAAACTGTTTTTT
cdr3_aa: CASSLASRGGEKLFF

v_call: TRBV20-1
j_call: TRBJ2-1
clone_size: .
d_call: .
cdr3_nt: TGCAGTGCCCTACCGGGGAATGAGCAGTTCTTC
cdr3_aa: CSALPGNEQFF

v_call: TRBV5-1
j_call: TRBJ2-1
clone_size: once
d_call: TRBD2
cdr3_nt: TGCGCCAGCAGCTGGGGGACTAGCGGGAACAATGAGCAGTTCTTC
cdr3_aa: CASSWGTSGNNEQFF

v_call: TRBV9
j_call: TRBJ2-1
clone_size: .
d_call: .
cdr3_nt: TGTGCCAGCAGCCCAGGACTTGAACGCGGTGAGCAGTTCTTC
cdr3_aa: CASSPGLERGEQFF

v_call: TRBV28
j_call: TRBJ1-6
clone_size: .
d_call: TRBD1
cdr3_nt: TGTGCCAGCAGCGTGCTACAGGGGGCAAATTCACCCCTCCACTTT
cdr3_aa: CASSVLQGANSPLHF

v_call: TRBV19
j_call: TRBJ2-3
clone_size: .
d_call: .
cdr3_nt: TGTGCCAGTAGTGCCGAGGGGGCGGAGGGAGATACGCAGTATTTT
cdr3_aa: CASSAEGAEGDTQYF